These 13 T cell receptor beta chains were all obtained from the same sample, sequenced in a study of control samples from healthy donors and cancer patients. Repertoires were generated with immunoSEQ multiplex PCR, while TCRdb's copy carries only in-frame clones and drops some. The repertoire holds roughly 100,000 clones, with 80% to 95% as singletons. Material: blood. These receptors originate from a human donor in good health. The donor label of this sample is uncertain.

The chain has TRBV6-5 and TRBJ1-4; D gene uncertain. The length of the CDR3 is 14 residues. The V end was cut by 4 bases, the J end by 5 bases, with 11 bases between. Germline V gene data show CDR1 as MNHEY and CDR2 as SVGAGI. The CDR3 DNA is TGTGCCAGCAGTTCTACGGGTTACAATGAAAAACTGTTTTTT. Its protein is CASSSTGYNEKLFF.

This chain links TRBV6-2 or TRBV6-3 with TRBJ2-4; 13 bases align to TRBD2. The ends lost 4 bases at V and 8 bases at J; junction bases unmatched: 14. This CDR3 is 18 amino acids long. Germline V gives CDR1 MNHEY, CDR2 SVGEGT. CDR3 nucleotide sequence: TGTGCCAGCAGTTCCCTAGGGAGGGGACTAGCGGGGTTTGACATTCAGTACTTC. Amino acid sequence: CASSSLGRGLAGFDIQYF.

The rearrangement links TRBV13 to TRBJ2-3, with a weak D call TRBD1 (5 bases). The germline V and J ends were trimmed by 3 bases and 4 bases, with 8 bases remaining between them. The CDR3 extends over 13 amino acids. Germline V gene data show CDR1 as PRHDT and CDR2 as FYEKMQ (reference sequence). The CDR3 loop is CASSFQGSDTQYF. Written as DNA, the CDR3 is TGTGCCAGCAGCTTCCAGGGATCAGATACGCAGTATTTT.

CDR3 coding DNA: TGCGCCAGCAGCACCGAAAGCTACACCGGGGAGCTGTTTTTT. Translated, it gives CASSTESYTGELFF. The chain couples TRBV5-1 to TRBJ2-2; D not certain. Trimming removed 4 bases from V and 3 bases from J, with 10 bases in between. CDR1 and CDR2 from the germline V gene are SGHRS and YFSETQ. The CDR3 extends over 14 amino acids.

This clone was counted a single time. The genes are TRBV6-5 and TRBJ1-4, with D maybe TRBD1 (5 bases). The CDR3 has 13 residues. Germline V gene lookup returns CDR1 MNHEY and CDR2 SVGAGI. The V and J ends lost 10 bases and 6 bases respectively, with 15 bases between them. The CDR3 spells CAIKGSSDEKLFF. CDR3 sequence (DNA): TGTGCCATTAAGGGGAGTTCAGATGAAAAACTGTTTTTT.

This chain links TRBV6-1 with TRBJ2-3; D ambiguous. The CDR3 totals 16 residues. Germline CDR1 MNHNS, CDR2 SASEGT. Between the trimmed V and J ends, which lost 1 base and 2 bases, there was a span of 13 bases. CDR3 sequence (DNA): TGTGCCAGCAGTGAAGGGGTCCTCGGTCCCACAGATACGCAGTATTTT. Residues: CASSEGVLGPTDTQYF.

This clone was counted a single time. The genes are TRBV25-1 and TRBJ1-2; D ambiguous. V lost 3 bases and J lost 3, with 2 bases in between. The V gene's germline CDR1 is MGHDK and CDR2 SYGVNS. The CDR3 contains 11 residues. In DNA, the CDR3 is TGTGCCAGCAGTGACGACTATGGCTACACCTTC. It specifies CASSDDYGYTF.

The chain has TRBV6-2 or TRBV6-3 and TRBJ2-5, with 10 bases that match TRBD2. Germline-derived CDR1 and CDR2 are MNHEY and SVGEGT. V lost 2 bases, J lost 4 bases, and 13 bases stayed unmatched. The CDR3 is 18 amino acids. CDR3 amino acids: CASSYDSRTSGEVETQYF. The DNA for the CDR3 is TGTGCCAGCAGTTACGATAGTCGGACTAGCGGAGAAGTAGAGACCCAGTACTTC.

The gene calls are TRBV5-1 and TRBJ2-1; tentatively, D is TRBD2 (6 bases). V lost 4 bases and J lost 5, with 10 bases in between. The germline V gene has CDR1 SGHRS and CDR2 YFSETQ. This CDR3 region has 13 residues. The CDR3 spells CASSGDLNNEQFF. DNA of the CDR3: TGCGCCAGCAGCGGGGACTTAAACAATGAGCAGTTCTTC.

This clone appeared a single time. V gene TRBV19 combines with J gene TRBJ1-4, with TRBD1 matching 8 bases. The J segment lost 0 bases and the V segment lost 5 bases, leaving 8 bases of the junction unmatched. The CDR3 consists of 17 residues. Germline V lookup: CDR1 LNHDA, CDR2 SQIVND (reference sequence). CDR3 DNA: TGTGCCAGTAGTCCCAGAACAGGGGGAGCAACTAATGAAAAACTGTTTTTT. Its protein product is CASSPRTGGATNEKLFF.

The V call is TRBV19, the J call TRBJ1-4, with 12 bases matching TRBD1. Germline V lookup: CDR1 LNHDA, CDR2 SQIVND (reference sequence). V gave up 5 bases and J gave up 6 bases; unmatched junction bases: 16. The CDR3 is 19 amino acids. The CDR3 loop is CASSSALGQGARSDEKLFF. CDR3 nucleotide sequence: TGTGCCAGTAGTTCAGCCCTGGGACAGGGGGCGAGGAGCGATGAAAAACTGTTTTTT.

J is TRBJ1-1 and V is TRBV10-3; the D is unclear. With 3 bases removed from V and 0 bases from J, the gap between germline ends came to 11 bases. CDR3 size: 15 residues. The germline V gene encodes CDR1 ENHRY and CDR2 SYGVKD. Here the CDR3 DNA reads TGTGCCATCAGTGATCCAGGACCGATGAACACTGAAGCTTTCTTT. Its protein product is CAISDPGPMNTEAFF.

The chain recombines TRBV5-1 with TRBJ1-3; TRBD1 is a possible D gene (6 bases). CDR3 length equals 14 residues. V gave up 4 bases and J gave up 3 bases, with 11 bases separating them. The germline CDR1 and CDR2 sequences are SGHRS and YFSETQ. The CDR3 region is CASSGGTGGNTIYF. The CDR3 nucleotides read TGCGCCAGCAGCGGGGGCACGGGTGGAAACACCATATATTTT.